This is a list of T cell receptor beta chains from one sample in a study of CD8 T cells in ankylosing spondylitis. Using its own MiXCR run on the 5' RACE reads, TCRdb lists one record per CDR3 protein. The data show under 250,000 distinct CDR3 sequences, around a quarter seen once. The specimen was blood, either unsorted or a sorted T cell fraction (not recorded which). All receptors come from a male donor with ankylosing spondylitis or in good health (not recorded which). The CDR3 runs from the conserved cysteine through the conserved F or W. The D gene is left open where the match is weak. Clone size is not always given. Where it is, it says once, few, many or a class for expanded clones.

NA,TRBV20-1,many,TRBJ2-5,CSAGHQETQYF,TGCAGTGCCGGCCATCAAGAGACCCAGTACTTC
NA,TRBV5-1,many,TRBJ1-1,CASSPEPPGHGDTEAFF,TGCGCCAGCAGCCCGGAACCCCCGGGGCATGGGGACACTGAAGCTTTCTTT
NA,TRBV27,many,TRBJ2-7,CASRYNEQYF,TGTGCCAGCAGGTACAACGAGCAGTACTTC
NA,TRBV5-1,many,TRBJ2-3,CASSSTGTDTQYF,TGCGCCAGCAGCTCCACAGGCACAGATACGCAGTATTTT
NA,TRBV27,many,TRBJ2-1,CATSPGVTYNEQFF,TGTGCCACCAGCCCGGGAGTTACCTACAATGAGCAGTTCTTC
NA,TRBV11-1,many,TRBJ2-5,CASSLRGKRPTRQETQYF,TGTGCCAGCAGCTTACGTGGGAAACGGCCTACTCGACAAGAGACCCAGTACTTC
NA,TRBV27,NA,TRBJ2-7,CASSLEKGTSYEQYF,TGTGCCAGCAGTTTAGAAAAAGGGACCTCCTACGAGCAGTACTTC
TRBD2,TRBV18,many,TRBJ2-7,CASSPPGLEGYEQYF,TGTGCCAGCTCACCCCCGGGACTAGAGGGGTACGAGCAGTACTTC
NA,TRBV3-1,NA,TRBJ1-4,CASSQGGSHEKLFF,TGTGCCAGCAGCCAAGGGGGTTCTCATGAAAAACTGTTTTTT
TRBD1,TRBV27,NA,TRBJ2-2,CASSRGQTLNTGELFF,TGTGCCAGCAGTCGGGGACAGACGCTTAACACCGGGGAGCTGTTTTTT
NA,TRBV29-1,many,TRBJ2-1,CSVGWSYNEQFF,TGCAGCGTTGGGTGGAGTTACAATGAGCAGTTCTTC
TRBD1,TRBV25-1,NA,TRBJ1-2,CASQGARGYGYTF,TGTGCCAGCCAGGGGGCGAGGGGCTATGGCTACACCTTC
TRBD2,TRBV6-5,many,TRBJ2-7,CASSYGDYRGSYEQYF,TGTGCCAGCAGTTACGGGGACTACCGGGGCTCCTACGAGCAGTACTTC
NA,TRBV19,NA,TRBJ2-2,CASRRDGNTGELFF,TGTGCCAGTCGGCGGGACGGGAACACCGGGGAGCTGTTTTTT
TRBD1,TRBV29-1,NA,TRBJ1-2,CSVQDRVLGYTF,TGCAGCGTCCAAGACAGGGTCCTTGGCTACACCTTC
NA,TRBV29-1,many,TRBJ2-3,CSVEGPGADTQYF,TGCAGCGTTGAAGGCCCGGGGGCAGATACGCAGTATTTT
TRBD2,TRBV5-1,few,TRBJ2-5,CASSALGGGQETQYF,TGCGCCAGCAGCGCCTTGGGCGGGGGACAAGAGACCCAGTACTTC
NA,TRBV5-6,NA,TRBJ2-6,CASRPGTEAGANVLTF,TGTGCCAGCAGGCCAGGTACAGAGGCTGGGGCCAACGTCCTGACTTTC
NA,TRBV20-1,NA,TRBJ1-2,CSANADWGYTF,TGCAGTGCAAACGCAGATTGGGGCTACACCTTC
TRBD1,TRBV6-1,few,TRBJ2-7,CASSRLTGTYEQYF,TGTGCCAGCTCCCGACTGACAGGGACCTACGAGCAGTACTTC
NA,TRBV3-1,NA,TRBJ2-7,CASSQDFAASDVNEQYF,TGTGCCAGCAGCCAAGATTTCGCGGCTTCTGATGTCAACGAGCAGTACTTC